This T cell receptor (beta chain) derives from a study of shared clonotypes between healthy human individuals. Study-level results: Roughly 5% of naive CD4 clonotypes were common to a few donors.

As concerns this clone: What it binds is not known.

The CDR3 sequence is 12 residues long. V lost 2 bases to trimming and J lost 6 bases, with 6 bases between them. Looked up from germline, CDR1 is SGHVS and CDR2 is FNYEAQ. In the sorted-subset replicate PCRs, 150 to 200 ng DNA, around 32,000 T cell genomes, was used. Clones were read by immunoSEQ multiplex PCR, and TCRdb kept only the in-frame ones, dropping some. The table includes fewer than 800,000 clones, roughly nine tenths detected once. Selected positively for CCR7 and CD45RO-negative, naive CD8 cells excluded terminally differentiated effector memory CD45RA+ cells. Sequencing was carried out using naive CD8+ T cells sorted from blood. This TCR was sampled from a man in his thirties or forties in good health. The gene calls are TRBV7-6 and TRBJ2-3, with unresolved D. In nucleotides, the CDR3 is TGTGCCAGCAGCTTATGGGGTGATACGCAGTATTTT. This sequence encodes CASSLWGDTQYF. Full variable domain (missing parts from reference TRBV7-6 and TRBJ2-3): GAGVSQSPRYKVTKRGQDVALRCDPISGHVSLYWYRQALGQGPEFLTYFNYEAQQDKSGLPNDRFSAERPEGSISTLTIQRTEQRDSAMYRCASSLWGDTQYFGPGTRLTVL.